The entry below gives a single T cell receptor beta chain sequence along with its context. The sample holds many counts of this clone. Its target antigen remains unknown. Base qualities are not at hand, and no much larger clone is one base apart. No treatment had been received by any patient before thyroid surgery. Using T-cell receptor beta sequencing, the researchers looked back retrospectively at clinical samples from patients, gathered between about 2012 and 2018. Libraries were constructed by PCR. The run used an Illumina HiSeq 4000. High-throughput sequencing was used to profile the TCR beta-chain CDR3 region of every patient. Under the source paper's analysis protocol: A classifier to discriminate distant-metastatic papillary thyroid cancer patients was built from CDR3 differences across clinicopathological groups. Repertoire diversity was assessed with the Shannon index, and tumor-blood repertoire similarity with the Morisita-Horn index. The public reads were run again by TCRdb, first through fastp at Q25 and then through MiXCR, and only productive beta chains were kept. The V and J calls and clone size are TCRdb's, not the authors'. The sample contains under 20,000 clones, roughly 15% of them found a single time. 15% to 20% of the sample lies in the top ten.

This record comes from a study of metastatic and nonmetastatic thyroid tumors (dated by TCRdb to about 2020). Broadly, across the study: Repertoires from peripheral blood and from tumor or nodule tissue samples of malignant and benign thyroid patients were compared.

Trimmed from V: 10 bases; trimmed from J: 6 bases; junction bases lacking a gene match: 13. CDR1 and CDR2, per the germline V gene, are ENHRY and SYGVKD. Reading from cysteine to phenylalanine, the CDR3 counts 15 amino acids. Of the read, only the CDR3 DNA is kept; its 45 bases are in frame from base 1. The full study reports these points: In both blood and tumor samples, malignant tumors were reported to have significantly higher TCR beta diversity than benign nodules.

The sequenced sample was blood. The rearrangement joined TRBV10-3 to TRBJ2-7, and 12 junctional nucleotides match TRBD2. The receptor was isolated from a male donor with papillary thyroid cancer or a benign thyroid nodule (not recorded which). Some clones in this sample may be carry-over from other donors' samples. CDR3 region: CATFGTSGHFGEQYF. The base sequence is TGTGCCACCTTCGGGACTAGCGGGCACTTTGGCGAGCAGTACTTC.